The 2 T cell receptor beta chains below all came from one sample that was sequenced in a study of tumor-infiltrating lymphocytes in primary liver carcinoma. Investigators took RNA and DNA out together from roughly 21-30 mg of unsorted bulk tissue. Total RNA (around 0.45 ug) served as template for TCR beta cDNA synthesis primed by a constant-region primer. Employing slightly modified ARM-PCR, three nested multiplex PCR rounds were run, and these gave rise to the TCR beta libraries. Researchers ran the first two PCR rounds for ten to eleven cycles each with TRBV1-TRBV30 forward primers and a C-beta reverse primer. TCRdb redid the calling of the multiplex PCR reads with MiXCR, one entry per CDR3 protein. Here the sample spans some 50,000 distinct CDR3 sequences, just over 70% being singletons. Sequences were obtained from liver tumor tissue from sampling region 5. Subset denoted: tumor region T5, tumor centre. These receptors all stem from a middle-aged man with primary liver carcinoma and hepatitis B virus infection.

The CDR3 loop reads CASSPGGLAGYNEQFF. CDR3 DNA: TGTGCCAGCAGTCCCGGTGGACTAGCGGGGTACAATGAGCAGTTCTTC. The V gene is TRBV6-5, the J gene TRBJ2-1; TRBD2 aligns across 12 bases. This CDR3 has 16 amino acids. CDR1 and CDR2 (germline): MNHEY, SVGAGI. Trimming cost V 5 bases and J 4 bases; bases outside gene matches: 6.

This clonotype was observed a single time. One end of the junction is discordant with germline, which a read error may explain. The CDR3 protein is CANSLIYEQYF. The CDR3 coding sequence is TGTGCCAACAGCTTAATCTACGAGCAGTACTTC. The chain has TRBV11-2 and TRBJ2-7; D is unclear. Germline V gene data show CDR1 as SGHAT and CDR2 as FQNNGV. The length of the CDR3 is 11 residues.